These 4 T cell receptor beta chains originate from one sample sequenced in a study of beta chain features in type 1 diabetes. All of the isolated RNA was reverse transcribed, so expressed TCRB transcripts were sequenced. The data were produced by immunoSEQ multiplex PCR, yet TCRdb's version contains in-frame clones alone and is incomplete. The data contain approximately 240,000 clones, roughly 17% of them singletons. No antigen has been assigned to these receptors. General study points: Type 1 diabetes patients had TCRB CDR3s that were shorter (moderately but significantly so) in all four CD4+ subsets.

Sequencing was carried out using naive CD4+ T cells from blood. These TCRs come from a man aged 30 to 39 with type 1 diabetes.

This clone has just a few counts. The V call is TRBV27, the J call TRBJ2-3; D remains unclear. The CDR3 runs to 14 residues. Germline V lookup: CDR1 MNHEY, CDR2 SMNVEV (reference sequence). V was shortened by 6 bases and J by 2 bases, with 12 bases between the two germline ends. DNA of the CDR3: TGTGCCAGCAGGCCAAGGCCATACACAGATACGCAGTATTTT. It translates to CASRPRPYTDTQYF.

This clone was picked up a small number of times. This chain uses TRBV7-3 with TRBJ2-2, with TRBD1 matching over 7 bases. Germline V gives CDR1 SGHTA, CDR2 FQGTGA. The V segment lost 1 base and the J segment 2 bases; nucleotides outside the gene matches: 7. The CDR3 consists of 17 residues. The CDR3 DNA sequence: TGTGCCAGCAGCTTAATCCCGACAGGGCTAAACACCGGGGAGCTGTTTTTT. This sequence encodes CASSLIPTGLNTGELFF.

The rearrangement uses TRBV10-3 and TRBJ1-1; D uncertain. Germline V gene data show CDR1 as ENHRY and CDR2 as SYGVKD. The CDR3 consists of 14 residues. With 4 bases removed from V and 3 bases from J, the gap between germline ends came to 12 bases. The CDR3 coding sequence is TGTGCCATCAGTGTCGGGAACCGGGACACTGAAGCTTTCTTT. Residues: CAISVGNRDTEAFF.

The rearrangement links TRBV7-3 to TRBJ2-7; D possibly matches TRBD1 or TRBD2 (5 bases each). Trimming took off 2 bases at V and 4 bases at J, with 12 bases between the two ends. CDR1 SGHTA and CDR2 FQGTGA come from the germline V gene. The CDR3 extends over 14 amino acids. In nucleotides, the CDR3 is TGTGCCAGCAGCTTACAGGGACGTCGATACGAGCAGTACTTC. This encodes CASSLQGRRYEQYF.